This TCR beta chain was profiled in a study of regulatory T cells in long-lasting Graves disease. This CDR3 is built from 11 residues. V dropped 4 bases and J dropped 9 bases, with 10 bases sitting between them. This clonotype was counted many times. Its antigen is unknown. TCR beta libraries were built with iRepertoire HTBI primers and Arm-PCR of CDR3 regions. TCRdb reprocessed the multiplex PCR reads with MiXCR, giving one entry per CDR3 protein. The table includes 400,000 to 500,000 distinct CDR3 sequences, less than 15% detected once. The study's findings and limits: Persistent disease was characterized by preferential usage of TRBV28, TRBJ1-2 and TRBJ2-5. Researchers reported studying only peripheral blood, not thyroid tissue. The sample size was small, and this may have reduced accuracy.

Described time point: newly diagnosed GD, antithyroid drugs for less than 3 months. Preparation of the TCR library used RNA extracted from PBMCs. The sample was also linked to a second study, of T cells in Graves' hyperthyroidism and ophthalmopathy. That work contributes: Among the patients, aged 18 to 65, hyperthyroidism was newly diagnosed and had lasted under 2 months.

The clonotype comes from a woman between 45 and 65 years old with Graves disease. This chain joins TRBV12-3 or TRBV12-4 and TRBJ2-7; D not certain. The specimen comprised peripheral blood mononuclear cells (PBMCs), sampled at new diagnosis, from a patient treated with antithyroid drugs. The CDR3 sequence: CASSYLGPQYF. The CDR3 nucleotides are TGTGCCAGCAGTTACCTTGGTCCGCAGTACTTC.